This T cell receptor beta chain was obtained from a study of CD8 T cells in ankylosing spondylitis. General study points: Some motif variants were previously reported in reactive arthritis synovial fluid and blood. Disease-linked clones, CD8+, were relatively rare in peripheral blood.

Via MiXCR, TCRdb re-called the 5' RACE reads, giving one row per CDR3 protein. The table shows roughly 42,000 distinct CDR3 sequences, with around 2.9% occurring only once. This clonotype was found many times. Its cognate antigen is unknown. The CDR3 is 17 residues long. Germline values: CDR1 SGDLS, CDR2 YYNGEE. Trimming shortened V by 0 bases and J by 2 bases, and 17 bases separated the two germline ends. The chain joins TRBV9 to TRBJ2-5; D is perhaps TRBD1 (5 bases). Sequencing was done on a sample of blood, either unsorted or a sorted T cell fraction (not recorded which). This TCR was sampled from a male donor with ankylosing spondylitis or in good health (not recorded which). The CDR3 region is CASSVGQRRTVQETQYF. The CDR3 region has the DNA TGTGCCAGCAGCGTAGGACAGCGACGTACTGTACAAGAGACCCAGTACTTC.